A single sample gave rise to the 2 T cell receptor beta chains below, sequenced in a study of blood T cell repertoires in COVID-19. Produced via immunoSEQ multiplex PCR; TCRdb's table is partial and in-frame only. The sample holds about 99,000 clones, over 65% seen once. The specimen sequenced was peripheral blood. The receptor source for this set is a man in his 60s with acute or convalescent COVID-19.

The CDR3 DNA follows: TGTGCCTGGAGCCCGGCAGGGTCTAATGAAAAACTGTTTTTT. It encodes CAWSPAGSNEKLFF. The chain links TRBV30 to TRBJ1-4; weak D call: TRBD1 (5 bases). The CDR3 contains 14 residues. V shed 3 bases and J shed 3 bases, with 11 bases lying between them. Germline V gives CDR1 GTSNPN, CDR2 SVGIG (reference sequence). Combining the CDR3 with reference TRBV30 and TRBJ1-4 gives the whole variable domain SQTIHQWPATLVQPVGSPLSLECTVEGTSNPNLYWYRQAAGRGLQLLFYSVGIGQISSEVPQNLSASRPQDRQFILSSKKLLLSDSGFYLCAWSPAGSNEKLFFGSGTQLSVL.

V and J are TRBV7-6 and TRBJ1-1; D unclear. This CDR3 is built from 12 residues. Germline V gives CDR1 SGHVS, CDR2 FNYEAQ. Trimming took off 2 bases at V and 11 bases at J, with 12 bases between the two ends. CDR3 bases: TGTGCCAGCAGCTTACTTGAGGGTAGGGCTTTCTTT. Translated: CASSLLEGRAFF.